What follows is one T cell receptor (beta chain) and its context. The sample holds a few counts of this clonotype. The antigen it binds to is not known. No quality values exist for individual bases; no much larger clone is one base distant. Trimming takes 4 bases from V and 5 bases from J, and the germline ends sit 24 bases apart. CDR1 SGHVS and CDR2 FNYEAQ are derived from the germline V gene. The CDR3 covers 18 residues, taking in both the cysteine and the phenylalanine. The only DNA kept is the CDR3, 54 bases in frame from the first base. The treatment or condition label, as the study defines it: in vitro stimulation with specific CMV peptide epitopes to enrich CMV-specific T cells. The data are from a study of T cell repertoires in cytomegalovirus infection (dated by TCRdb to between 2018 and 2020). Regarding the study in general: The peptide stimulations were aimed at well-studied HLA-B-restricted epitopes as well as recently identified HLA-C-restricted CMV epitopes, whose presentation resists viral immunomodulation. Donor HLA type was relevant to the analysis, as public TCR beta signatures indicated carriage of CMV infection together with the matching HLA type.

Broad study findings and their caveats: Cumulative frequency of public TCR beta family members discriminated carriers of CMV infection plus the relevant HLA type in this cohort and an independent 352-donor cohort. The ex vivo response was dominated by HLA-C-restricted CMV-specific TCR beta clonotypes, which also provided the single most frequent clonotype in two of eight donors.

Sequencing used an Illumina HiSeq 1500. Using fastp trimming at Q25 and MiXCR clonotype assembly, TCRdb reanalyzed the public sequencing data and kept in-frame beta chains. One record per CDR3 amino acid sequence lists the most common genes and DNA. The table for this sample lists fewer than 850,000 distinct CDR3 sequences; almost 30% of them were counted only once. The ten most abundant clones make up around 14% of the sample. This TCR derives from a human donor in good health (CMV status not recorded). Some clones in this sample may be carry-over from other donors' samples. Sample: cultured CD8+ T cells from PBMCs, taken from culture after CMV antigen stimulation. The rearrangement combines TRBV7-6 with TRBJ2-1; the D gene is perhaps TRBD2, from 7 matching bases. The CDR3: CASSSITAGPGGHNEQFF. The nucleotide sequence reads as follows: TGTGCCAGCAGCTCCATCACGGCGGGCCCCGGGGGGCACAATGAGCAGTTCTTC.